The 10 T cell receptor beta chains reported below all come from one sample, sequenced in a study of cytomegalovirus exposure and HLA in healthy donors. TCRdb's table, derived via immunoSEQ multiplex PCR, lists solely in-frame clones and lacks some. Among some 87,000 clones listed, about 96% were seen once. Material for sequencing was PBMCs. These receptors were taken from a woman aged 18-29 years in good health and CMV-seronegative.

The V gene is TRBV7-6, the J gene TRBJ2-2, with D possibly matching TRBD2 (5 bases). V was trimmed by 1 base and J by 0 bases, leaving 15 bases between them. This CDR3 is built from 18 residues. Germline-derived CDR1 and CDR2 are SGHVS and FNYEAQ. This CDR3 reads CASSLGWYPGSNTGELFF. CDR3 nucleotides: TGTGCCAGCAGCTTAGGGTGGTATCCGGGATCGAACACCGGGGAGCTGTTTTTT.

The gene calls are TRBV6-4 and TRBJ2-1; possible D gene TRBD2, 5 bases. Trimming removed 5 bases at V and 1 base at J, with 18 bases between. The CDR3 loop spans 17 amino acids. The germline V gene has CDR1 MRHNA and CDR2 SNTAGT. The CDR3 here is CASSPLGGSGSYNEQFF. CDR3 nucleotide sequence: TGTGCCAGCAGTCCACTCGGTGGGAGTGGATCCTACAATGAGCAGTTCTTC.

The chain employs TRBV6-4 and TRBJ2-7; TRBD2 matches at 10 bases. V dropped 2 bases and J dropped 6; count of bases not matched to a gene: 7. Germline V lookup: CDR1 MRHNA, CDR2 SNTAGT. This CDR3 contains 15 residues. CDR3 residues: CASSDGASGSGEQYF. The DNA for the CDR3 is TGTGCCAGCAGTGACGGGGCTAGCGGGAGTGGCGAGCAGTACTTC.

The chain recombines TRBV29-1 with TRBJ2-2; perhaps TRBD2 as D (5 bases). Trimming removed 6 bases at V and 1 base at J, with 6 bases between. CDR3 length equals 12 residues. Per the germline V gene, CDR1 is SQVTM and CDR2 is ANQGSEA. The chain's CDR3 is CSVRENTGELFF. As DNA, the CDR3 is TGCAGCGTGAGGGAGAACACCGGGGAGCTGTTTTTT.

The rearrangement uses TRBV5-1 and TRBJ2-5; D is uncertain. Trimming cost V 0 bases and J 6 bases, with 6 bases left between them. Germline loops: CDR1 SGHRS, CDR2 YFSETQ. This CDR3 spans 12 amino acids. In DNA form, the CDR3 reads TGCGCCAGCAGCTTGGAACAGCAGACCCAGTACTTC. Residues: CASSLEQQTQYF.

The chain joins TRBV19 to TRBJ2-7, with 10 positions matching TRBD1. The CDR3 covers 15 residues. Unmatched junction bases numbered 5, after V lost 1 base and J lost 5 bases. Germline loops: CDR1 LNHDA, CDR2 SQIVND (reference sequence). The CDR3 protein is CASSIGQGAFDEQYF. As DNA, the CDR3 is TGTGCCAGTAGTATAGGACAGGGGGCTTTCGACGAGCAGTACTTC.

This chain links TRBV13 with TRBJ2-5, with D perhaps matching TRBD1 (7 bases). Deletions cut 1 base from V and 5 bases from J, with 14 bases between. CDR1 and CDR2 (germline): PRHDT, FYEKMQ (reference sequence). This CDR3 region has 15 residues. CDR3 nucleotide sequence: TGTGCCAGCAGCTTAGCGCTAGCAGGGGGGGAGACCCAGTACTTC. Its translation is CASSLALAGGETQYF.

CDR3 in amino acids: CASSLRGAKSYGYTF. For the CDR3, the DNA is TGTGCCAGCAGCCTGCGGGGGGCAAAATCCTATGGCTACACCTTC. The chain links TRBV13 to TRBJ1-2; weak D call: TRBD1 (6 bases). This CDR3 is built from 15 residues. From germline, CDR1 is PRHDT and CDR2 FYEKMQ (reference sequence). The V gene lost 5 bases and the J gene lost 4 bases, with 17 bases spanning the gap.

The sample holds one count of this clone. The chain links TRBV14 to TRBJ2-5; D is possibly TRBD1 (5 bases). The V gene lost 0 bases and the J gene lost 1 base, with 12 bases spanning the gap. The CDR3 has 16 amino acids. Germline lookup yields CDR1 SGHDN and CDR2 FVKESK. CDR3 sequence (DNA): TGTGCCAGCAGCCAAGATCGTCCAGGGCGCCAAGAGACCCAGTACTTC. It is translated as CASSQDRPGRQETQYF.

The chain combines TRBV27 with TRBJ1-2; D is possibly TRBD1 (6 bases). The CDR3 length is 13 residues. CDR1 is MNHEY and CDR2 is SMNVEV in the germline V gene (reference sequence). V was clipped by 5 bases and J by 8 bases, with 15 bases between them. This CDR3 is CASSRTVGIGYTF. The CDR3 region has the DNA TGTGCCAGCAGTCGGACAGTCGGTATCGGCTACACCTTC.